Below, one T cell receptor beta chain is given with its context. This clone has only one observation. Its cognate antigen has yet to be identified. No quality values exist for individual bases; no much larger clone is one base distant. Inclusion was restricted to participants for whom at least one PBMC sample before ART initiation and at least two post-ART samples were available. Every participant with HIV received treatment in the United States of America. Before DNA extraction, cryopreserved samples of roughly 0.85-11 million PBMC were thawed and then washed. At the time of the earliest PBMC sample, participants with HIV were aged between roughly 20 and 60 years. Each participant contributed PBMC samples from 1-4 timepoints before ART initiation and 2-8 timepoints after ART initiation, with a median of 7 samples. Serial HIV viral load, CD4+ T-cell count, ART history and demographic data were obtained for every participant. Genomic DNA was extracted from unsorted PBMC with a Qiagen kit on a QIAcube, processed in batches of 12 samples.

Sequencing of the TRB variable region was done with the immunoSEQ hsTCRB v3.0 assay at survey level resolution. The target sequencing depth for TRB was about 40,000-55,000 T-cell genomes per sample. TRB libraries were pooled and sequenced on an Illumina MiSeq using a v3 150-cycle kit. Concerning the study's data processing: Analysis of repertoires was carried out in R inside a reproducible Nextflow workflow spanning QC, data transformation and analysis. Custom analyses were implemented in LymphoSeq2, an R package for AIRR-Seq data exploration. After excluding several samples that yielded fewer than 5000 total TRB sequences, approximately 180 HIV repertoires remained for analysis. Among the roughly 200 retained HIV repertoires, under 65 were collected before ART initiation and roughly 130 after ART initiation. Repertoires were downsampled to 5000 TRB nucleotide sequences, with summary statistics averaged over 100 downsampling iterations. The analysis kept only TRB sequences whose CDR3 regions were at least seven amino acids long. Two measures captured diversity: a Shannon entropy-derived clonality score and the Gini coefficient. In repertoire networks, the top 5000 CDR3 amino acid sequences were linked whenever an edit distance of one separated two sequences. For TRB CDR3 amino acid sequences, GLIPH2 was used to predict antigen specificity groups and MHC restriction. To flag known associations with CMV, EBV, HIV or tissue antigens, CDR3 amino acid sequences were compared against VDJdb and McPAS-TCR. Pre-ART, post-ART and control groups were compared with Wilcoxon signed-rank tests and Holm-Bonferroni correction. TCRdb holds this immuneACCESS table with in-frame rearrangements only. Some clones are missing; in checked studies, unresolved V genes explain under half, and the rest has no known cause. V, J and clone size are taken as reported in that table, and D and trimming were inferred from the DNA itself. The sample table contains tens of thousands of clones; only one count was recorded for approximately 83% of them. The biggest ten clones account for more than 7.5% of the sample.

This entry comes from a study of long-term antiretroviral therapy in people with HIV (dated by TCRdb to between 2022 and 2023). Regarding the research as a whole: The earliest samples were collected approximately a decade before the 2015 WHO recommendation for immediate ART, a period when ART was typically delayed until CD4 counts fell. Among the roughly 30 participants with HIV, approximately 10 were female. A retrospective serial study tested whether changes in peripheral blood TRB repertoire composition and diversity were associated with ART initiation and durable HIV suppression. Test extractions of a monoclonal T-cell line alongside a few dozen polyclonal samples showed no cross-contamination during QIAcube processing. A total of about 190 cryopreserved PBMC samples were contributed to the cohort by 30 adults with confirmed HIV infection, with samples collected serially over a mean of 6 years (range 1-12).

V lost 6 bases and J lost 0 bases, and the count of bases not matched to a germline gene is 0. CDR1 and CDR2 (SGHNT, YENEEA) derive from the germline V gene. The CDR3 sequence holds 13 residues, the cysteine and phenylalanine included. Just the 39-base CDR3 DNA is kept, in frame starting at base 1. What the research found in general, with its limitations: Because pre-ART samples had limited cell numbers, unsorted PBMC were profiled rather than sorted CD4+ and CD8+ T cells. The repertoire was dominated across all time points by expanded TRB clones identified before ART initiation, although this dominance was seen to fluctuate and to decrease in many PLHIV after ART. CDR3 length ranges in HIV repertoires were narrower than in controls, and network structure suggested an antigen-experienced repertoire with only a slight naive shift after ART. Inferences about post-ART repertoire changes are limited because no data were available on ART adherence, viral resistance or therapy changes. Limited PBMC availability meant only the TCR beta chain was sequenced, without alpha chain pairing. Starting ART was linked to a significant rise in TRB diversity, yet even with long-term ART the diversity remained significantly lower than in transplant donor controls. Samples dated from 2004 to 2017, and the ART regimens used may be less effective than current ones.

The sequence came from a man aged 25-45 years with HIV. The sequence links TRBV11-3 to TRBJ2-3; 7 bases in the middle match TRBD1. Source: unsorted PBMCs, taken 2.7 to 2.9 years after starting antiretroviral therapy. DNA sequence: TGTGCCAGCAGACAGGGGAGCACAGATACGCAGTATTTT. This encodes CASRQGSTDTQYF.